The rows below give T cell receptor beta chains drawn from one sample of a study of vaccination effects on CD4 cells after COVID-19. No antigen has been identified for these receptors. The protocol was immunoSEQ multiplex PCR, while the TCRdb copy is restricted to in-frame clones and leaves out a portion. The sample records under 70,000 clones, less than 80% being singletons. This sample comprised CD4+ T cells from PBMCs cultured with HCoV-OC43 spike peptides, obtained before COVID-19 vaccination. These receptors all stem from a human donor who received a COVID-19 vaccine. The CDR3 runs from the conserved cysteine through the conserved F or W. The D gene is left open where the match is weak. Some rows mark clone size as missing; the rest say once, few, many or name a class of expanded clone.

few | TRBJ1-6 | 14 | TRBV2 | TRBD1 | CASSLDRVFSPLHF | TGTGCCAGCAGTTTGGACAGGGTTTTTTCACCCCTCCACTTT
NA | TRBJ2-5 | 14 | TRBV28 | TRBD2 | CASSRGGPQETQYF | TGTGCCAGCAGCCGGGGGGGACCCCAAGAGACCCAGTACTTC
NA | TRBJ1-2 | 14 | TRBV5-1 | NA | CASSLVTGAGGYTF | TGCGCCAGCAGCTTGGTCACGGGGGCTGGTGGCTACACCTTC
once | TRBJ2-1 | 15 | TRBV6-5 | TRBD2 | CASSYFSGGANEQFF | TGTGCCAGCAGTTACTTTAGCGGGGGGGCTAATGAGCAGTTCTTC
NA | TRBJ2-1 | 16 | TRBV5-1 | TRBD1 | CASSPPTGISHNEQFF | TGCGCCAGCAGCCCGCCGACAGGGATATCCCACAATGAGCAGTTCTTC
NA | TRBJ2-5 | 16 | TRBV11-2 | NA | CASSLTLAPVAETQYF | TGTGCCAGCAGCTTAACCCTAGCGCCCGTTGCAGAGACCCAGTACTTC
NA | TRBJ2-3 | 13 | TRBV3-1/TRBV3-2 | TRBD2 | CASSQPSGGTQYF | TGTGCCAGCAGCCAGCCTAGCGGGGGTACGCAGTATTTT
NA | TRBJ2-3 | 14 | TRBV5-4 | TRBD2 | CASSSPAGADTQYF | TGTGCCAGCAGCTCTCCAGCGGGGGCAGATACGCAGTATTTT
few | TRBJ1-5 | 13 | TRBV2 | NA | CASQQGGNQPQHF | TGTGCCAGCCAACAGGGTGGGAATCAGCCCCAGCATTTT
NA | TRBJ1-6 | 15 | TRBV4-3 | TRBD1 | CASRAQQGANSPLHF | TGCGCCAGCAGGGCACAACAGGGGGCCAATTCACCCCTCCACTTT
few | TRBJ1-3 | 15 | TRBV6-5 | NA | CASSYSAGSGNTIYF | TGTGCCAGCAGTTACAGCGCAGGCTCTGGAAACACCATATATTTT
NA | TRBJ1-2 | 15 | TRBV7-9 | NA | CASSLRMGPRSGYTF | TGTGCCAGCAGCTTAAGGATGGGACCCCGAAGTGGCTACACCTTC
NA | TRBJ2-4 | 14 | TRBV5-6 | NA | CASSFLSSLNIQYF | TGTGCCAGCAGCTTTCTTTCTTCTCTGAACATTCAGTACTTC
once | TRBJ1-3 | 13 | TRBV2 | TRBD1 | CASREDRGNTIYF | TGTGCCAGCAGAGAGGACAGGGGAAACACCATATATTTT
NA | TRBJ1-3 | 14 | TRBV5-1 | NA | CASSLAGYGNTIYF | TGCGCCAGCAGCTTGGCAGGGTACGGAAACACCATATATTTT
NA | TRBJ1-5 | 15 | TRBV5-8 | NA | CASSLGTVRDQPQHF | TGTGCCAGCAGCTTGGGGACAGTCAGGGATCAGCCCCAGCATTTT
NA | TRBJ1-2 | 16 | TRBV2 | TRBD1 | CASSENRGGGRHGYTF | TGTGCCAGCAGTGAAAACAGGGGGGGCGGAAGACATGGCTACACCTTC
few | TRBJ2-6 | 18 | TRBV5-4 | NA | CASSLAGASGSGANVLTF | TGTGCCAGCAGCTTGGCCGGTGCTTCAGGCTCTGGGGCCAACGTCCTGACTTTC